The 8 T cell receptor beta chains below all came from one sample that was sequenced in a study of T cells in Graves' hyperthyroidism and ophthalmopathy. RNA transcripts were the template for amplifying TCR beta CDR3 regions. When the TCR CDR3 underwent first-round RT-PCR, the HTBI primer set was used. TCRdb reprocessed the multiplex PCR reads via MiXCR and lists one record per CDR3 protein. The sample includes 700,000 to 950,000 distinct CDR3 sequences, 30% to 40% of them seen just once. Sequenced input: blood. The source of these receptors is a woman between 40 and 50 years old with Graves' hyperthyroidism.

The CDR3 is CASSQGSIDQETQYF. The CDR3 nucleotides read TGCGCCAGCAGCCAAGGATCTATCGACCAAGAGACCCAGTACTTC. This chain connects TRBV4-3 to TRBJ2-5, with no clear D. Trimming cost V 1 base and J 0 bases, with 9 bases left between them. Germline V lookup: CDR1 LGHNA, CDR2 YSLEER. There are 15 residues in the CDR3.

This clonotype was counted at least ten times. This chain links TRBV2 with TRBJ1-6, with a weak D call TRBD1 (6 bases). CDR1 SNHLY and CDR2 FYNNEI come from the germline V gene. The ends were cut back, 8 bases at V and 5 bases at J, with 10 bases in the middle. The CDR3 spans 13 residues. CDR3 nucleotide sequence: TGTGCCAGCTGGTACAGGGATAATTCACCCCTCCACTTT. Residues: CASWYRDNSPLHF.

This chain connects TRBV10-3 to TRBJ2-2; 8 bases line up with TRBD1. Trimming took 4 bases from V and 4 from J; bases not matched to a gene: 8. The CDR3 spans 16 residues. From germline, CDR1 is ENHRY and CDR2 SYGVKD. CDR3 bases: TGTGCCATCAGTGGACAGGGGAGTATTCGCACCGGGGAGCTGTTTTTT. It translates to CAISGQGSIRTGELFF.

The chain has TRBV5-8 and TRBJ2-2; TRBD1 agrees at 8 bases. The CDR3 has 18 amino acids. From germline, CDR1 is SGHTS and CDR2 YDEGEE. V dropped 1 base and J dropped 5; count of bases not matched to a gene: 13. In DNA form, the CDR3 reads TGTGCCAGCAGCTTGCTGAAGACCGGGACAGGAGGAACCGGGGAGCTGTTTTTT. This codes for CASSLLKTGTGGTGELFF. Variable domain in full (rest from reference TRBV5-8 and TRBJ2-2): EAGVTQSPTHLIKTRGQQATLRCSPISGHTSVYWYQQALGLGLQFLLWYDEGEERNRGNFPPRFSGRQFPNYSSELNVNALELEDSALYLCASSLLKTGTGGTGELFFGEGSRLTVL.

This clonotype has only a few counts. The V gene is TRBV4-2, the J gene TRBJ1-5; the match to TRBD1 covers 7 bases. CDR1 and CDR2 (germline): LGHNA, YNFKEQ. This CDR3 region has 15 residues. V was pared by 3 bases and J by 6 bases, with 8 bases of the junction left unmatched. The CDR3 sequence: CASSQQTGQPQPQHF. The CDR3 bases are TGTGCCAGCAGCCAGCAGACAGGGCAACCTCAGCCCCAGCATTTT.

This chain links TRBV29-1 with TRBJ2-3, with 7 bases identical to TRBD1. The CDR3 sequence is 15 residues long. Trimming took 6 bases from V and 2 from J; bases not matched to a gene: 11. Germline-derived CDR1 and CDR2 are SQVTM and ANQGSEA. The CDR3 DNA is TGCAGCGTACGACAGGGCTGGGGCCTCACAGATACGCAGTATTTT. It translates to CSVRQGWGLTDTQYF.

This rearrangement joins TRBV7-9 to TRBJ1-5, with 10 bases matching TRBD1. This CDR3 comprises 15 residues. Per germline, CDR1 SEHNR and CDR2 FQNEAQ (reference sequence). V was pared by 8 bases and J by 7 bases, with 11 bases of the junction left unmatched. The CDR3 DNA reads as TGTGCCAGCTCACCCGGACAGGGGGAACGGCAGCCCCAGCATTTT. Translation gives CASSPGQGERQPQHF.

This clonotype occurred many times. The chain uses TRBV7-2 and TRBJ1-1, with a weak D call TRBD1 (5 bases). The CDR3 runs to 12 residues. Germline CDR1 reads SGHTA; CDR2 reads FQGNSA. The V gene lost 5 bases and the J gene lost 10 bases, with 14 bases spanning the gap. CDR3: CASSPDRGRAFF. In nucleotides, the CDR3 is TGTGCCAGCAGCCCTGACAGAGGCCGAGCTTTCTTT.